This TCR beta chain was sequenced in a study of patients and donors after allogeneic stem cell transplantation. One entry per CDR3 protein, called by TCRdb with MiXCR from the RT-PCR reads. The sample holds approximately 170,000 distinct CDR3 sequences; roughly 22% are singletons and the top ten take roughly 26%. V lost 5 bases and J 4 bases, leaving 16 bases between the germline ends. CDR3 length: 15 amino acids. Germline lookup yields CDR1 SGHAT and CDR2 FQNNGV. The sequenced sample was blood, either unsorted or a sorted T cell fraction (not recorded which). The TCR comes from a human donor who was either an allogeneic HSCT recipient or a stem cell or donor lymphocyte infusion donor (not recorded which). It is not recorded whose cells these are; they may come from a transplant donor. The chain couples TRBV11-2 to TRBJ2-3; no firm D call. For the CDR3, the DNA is TGTGCCAGCAGCCCCGGGCTCAAGGACCCAGATACGCAGTATTTT. Protein: CASSPGLKDPDTQYF.